This T cell receptor (beta chain) was sequenced during a study of shared clonotypes between healthy human individuals. The study's findings and limits: Memory subsets generally showed smaller estimated richness than naive subsets did.

With 9 bases removed from V and 11 bases from J, the gap between germline ends came to 19 bases. The CDR3 contains 12 residues. Per germline, CDR1 MNHEY and CDR2 SMNVEV (reference sequence). The table came from immunoSEQ multiplex PCR; TCRdb's copy has only in-frame clones and leaves some out. The profile shows approximately 2,000,000 clones, just over 90% of them singletons. Positively selected for CCR7, the CD45RO-negative cells used as naive CD8 cells excluded terminally differentiated effector memory CD45RA+ cells. Concerning this clone: What it binds is not known.

This sequence joins TRBV27 and TRBJ1-1; a possible D gene is TRBD1 (5 bases). Sequencing was carried out using naive CD8+ T cells from PBMCs. This sequence was found in a man aged 18 to 30 in good health. Some clones in this sample may be carry-over from other donors' samples. This CDR3 reads CASKTGATRAFF. The CDR3 bases are TGTGCCAGTAAAACCGGGGCAACGAGGGCTTTCTTT.